These 21 T cell receptor beta chains came from one sample sequenced in a study of regulatory T cells in long-lasting Graves disease. Combining iRepertoire HTBI primers with Arm-PCR of CDR3 regions, the authors built TCR beta libraries. TCRdb itself ran the multiplex PCR reads through MiXCR, one entry per CDR3 protein. Seen here are roughly 400,000 distinct CDR3 sequences, more than 20% observed once, and the top ten hold around 21%. This sample's time point: persistent/refractory GD, antithyroid drugs over 5 years with positive TRAb. There was RNA extracted from PBMCs, and the TCR library was made from it. Sequencing used peripheral blood mononuclear cells (PBMCs), obtained when the disease was refractory, from a patient treated with antithyroid drugs. The receptors originated from a female donor with Graves disease.

This clonotype was counted many times. The chain joins TRBV28 to TRBJ1-1, with 7 bases lining up with TRBD1. The CDR3 spans 12 residues. The germline CDR1 and CDR2 sequences are MDHEN and SYDVKM. V shed 6 bases and J 7 bases; nucleotides not matched to a gene: 5. CDR3 nucleotides: TGTGCCAGCAGATCCGGGACAGATGAAGCTTTCTTT. It codes for CASRSGTDEAFF.

The chain employs TRBV4-3 and TRBJ1-6; D gene ambiguous. The germline V and J ends were trimmed by 0 bases and 9 bases, with 12 bases remaining between them. CDR3 length: 15 residues. The germline gives CDR1 LGHNA, CDR2 YSLEER. The CDR3 spells CASSQDGTEASPLHF. The CDR3, as DNA: TGCGCCAGCAGCCAAGATGGTACAGAGGCTTCACCCCTCCACTTT.

This clonotype has at least ten counts. The rearrangement uses TRBV7-9 and TRBJ2-2, with D tentatively TRBD1 (5 bases). Trimming took off 11 bases at V and 6 bases at J, with 19 bases between the two ends. The CDR3 is 14 residues long. Germline CDR1 reads SEHNR; CDR2 reads FQNEAQ (reference sequence). The CDR3 loop is CACGHEGVAGELFF. The CDR3 DNA reads TGTGCCTGTGGACATGAAGGGGTCGCCGGGGAGCTGTTTTTT.

This clonotype was detected a few times. Compared with germline, one end of the junction differs, possibly owing to a read error. V and J are TRBV19 and TRBJ1-1; 8 bases match TRBD1. Germline V lookup: CDR1 LNHDA, CDR2 SQIVND (reference sequence). The CDR3 runs 17 residues. CDR3 sequence reads: CASSIERRQGWNTGAFF. DNA for the CDR3: TGTGCCAGTAGTATCGAACGTAGACAGGGGTGGAACACTGGAGCTTTCTTT.

Ten or more counts support this clonotype. The rearrangement uses TRBV20-1 and TRBJ1-2, with D possibly matching TRBD1 (6 bases). CDR1 is DFQATT and CDR2 is SNEGSKA in the germline V gene (reference sequence). The CDR3 runs 17 residues. The V and J ends lost 0 bases and 2 bases respectively, with 19 bases between them. The CDR3: CSARDPAGVEANYGYTF. Written as DNA, the CDR3 is TGCAGTGCTAGAGATCCTGCAGGGGTGGAAGCGAACTATGGCTACACCTTC.

As to this clonotype: A read error is possible here, since a much larger clone lies one base away. The chain has TRBV27 and TRBJ2-5; D not resolved. The CDR3 length is 13 residues. Germline V lookup: CDR1 MNHEY, CDR2 SMNVEV (reference sequence). In DNA, the CDR3 is TGTGCCAGCAGTACCCGAGCGATAGAGACCCAGCACTTC. This sequence encodes CASSTRAIETQHF.

This clonotype was counted many times. The chain is built from TRBV7-9 and TRBJ2-5, with D tentatively TRBD1 (5 bases). The ends were cut back, 3 bases at V and 6 bases at J, with 14 bases in the middle. The germline V gene has CDR1 SEHNR and CDR2 FQNEAQ (reference sequence). There are 14 residues in the CDR3. CDR3 DNA sequence: TGTGCCAGCAGCTTGGTGACAGTGGGGAAGACCCAGTACTTC. The encoded protein is CASSLVTVGKTQYF.

There are a few counts of this clonotype. The chain combines TRBV19 with TRBJ1-2; 12 bases align to TRBD1. The CDR3 has 15 residues. V trimming: 2 bases; J trimming: 8 bases; junction bases outside the gene matches: 6. Germline loops: CDR1 LNHDA, CDR2 SQIVND (reference sequence). The CDR3 here is CASSIRDRGLGGYTF. The CDR3 DNA reads as TGTGCCAGTAGTATACGGGACAGGGGGCTCGGCGGCTACACCTTC.

The table lists this clonotype with many counts. V is TRBV28 and J is TRBJ1-5, with D perhaps matching TRBD1 (5 bases). Germline V lookup: CDR1 MDHEN, CDR2 SYDVKM. The V and J ends lost 9 bases and 1 base respectively, with 13 bases between them. CDR3 length equals 14 residues. CDR3 coding DNA: TGTGCCAGTCTTCCGGGGGGAAGCAATCAGCCCCAGCATTTT. Protein: CASLPGGSNQPQHF. The whole variable domain, remainder taken from reference TRBV28 and TRBJ1-5, is DVKVTQSSRYLVKRTGEKVFLECVQDMDHENMFWYRQDPGLGLRLIYFSYDVKMKEKGDIPEGYSVSREKKERFSLILESASTNQTSMYLCASLPGGSNQPQHFGDGTRLSIL.

The sample holds a few counts of this clonotype. The rearrangement joins TRBV5-6 to TRBJ1-2; 7 positions agree with TRBD1. V lost 4 bases and J lost 2; bases outside the gene matches: 8. CDR1 and CDR2 (germline): SGHDT, YYEEEE. The CDR3 sequence is 15 residues long. This CDR3 is CASSPRTGWNYGYTF. DNA for the CDR3: TGTGCCAGCAGCCCCCGGACAGGTTGGAACTATGGCTACACCTTC.

This clonotype was seen more than once but under ten times. The rearrangement joins TRBV7-2 to TRBJ2-2; a possible D gene is TRBD2 (6 bases). CDR1 SGHTA and CDR2 FQGNSA come from the germline V gene. The CDR3 length is 14 residues. V lost 3 bases, J lost 8 bases, and 13 bases lay in between. In DNA form, the CDR3 reads TGTGCCAGCAGCTTCGGAGGGGCCACGGGGGAGCTGTTTTTT. It specifies CASSFGGATGELFF.

The J gene is TRBJ2-2, the V gene TRBV5-1; possible D gene TRBD1, 6 bases. The CDR3 is made up of 14 amino acids. The germline V gene encodes CDR1 SGHRS and CDR2 YFSETQ. V was cut by 3 bases and J by 8 bases, with 14 bases left in between. CDR3 nucleotides: TGCGCCAGCAGCTGGGACAACCCGAGAGGGGAGCTGTTTTTT. This sequence encodes CASSWDNPRGELFF.

This chain uses TRBV10-3 with TRBJ1-1; no definite D call. V lost 5 bases to trimming and J lost 5 bases, with 9 bases between them. CDR1 and CDR2 from the germline V gene are ENHRY and SYGVKD. This CDR3 contains 12 residues. The CDR3 nucleotides are TGTGCCATCAGTCCTTCTAGGACTGAAGCTTTCTTT. It codes for CAISPSRTEAFF.

There are many counts of this clonotype. Sequence at one end of the junction differs from germline and may be a read error. This rearrangement joins TRBV28 to TRBJ1-2; TRBD1 matches at 8 bases. The V gene's germline CDR1 is MDHEN and CDR2 SYDVKM. The CDR3 runs 12 residues. Written as DNA, the CDR3 is TGTGCCAGCACCCGGACAGGGATTAAAACCCTCTTC. Its translation: CASTRTGIKTLF.

This clonotype came up many times. V gene TRBV28 combines with J gene TRBJ2-7; perhaps TRBD1 as D (6 bases). This CDR3 comprises 13 residues. The germline V gene has CDR1 MDHEN and CDR2 SYDVKM. V lost 2 bases and J lost 7, with 12 bases in between. CDR3 DNA: TGTGCCAGCAGTTTAAACAGGGTCAGGGAGCAGTACTTC. Residues: CASSLNRVREQYF.

This chain connects TRBV19 to TRBJ1-5, with 10 bases aligning to TRBD1. After removal of 10 bases from V and 7 bases from J, the junction contained 13 bases not matched to a gene. The germline V gene has CDR1 LNHDA and CDR2 SQIVND (reference sequence). This CDR3 is 15 amino acids long. The CDR3 reads CATKKTGQGGQPQHF. In nucleotides, the CDR3 is TGTGCCACCAAAAAGACAGGACAGGGGGGCCAGCCCCAGCATTTT.

In its sample, this clonotype was seen many times. J is TRBJ2-7 and V is TRBV28; the D gene is possibly TRBD1 (5 bases). Trimming left V 0 bases short and J 9 bases short, with 9 bases between. Germline V gene data show CDR1 as MDHEN and CDR2 as SYDVKM. The CDR3 is 12 amino acids. The CDR3 sequence is CASSLWGRGQYF. The CDR3 bases are TGTGCCAGCAGTTTATGGGGGCGAGGGCAGTACTTC.

This clonotype has a count of ten or more. The chain carries TRBV19 and TRBJ1-2, with D tentatively TRBD1 (6 bases). Trimming shortened V by 4 bases and J by 2 bases, and 11 bases separated the two germline ends. The CDR3 sequence is 14 residues long. Germline-derived CDR1 and CDR2 are LNHDA and SQIVND (reference sequence). This CDR3 reads CASSTTGTNYGYTF. In DNA form, the CDR3 reads TGTGCCAGTAGTACCACAGGGACGAACTATGGCTACACCTTC.

This clonotype occurred many times. The V gene is TRBV27, the J gene TRBJ2-5; D gene uncertain. V lost 0 bases and J 5 bases, leaving 16 bases between the germline ends. Germline values: CDR1 MNHEY, CDR2 SMNVEV (reference sequence). The CDR3 runs 16 residues. Here the CDR3 reads CASSLSAPRSVETQYF. The CDR3 nucleotides are TGTGCCAGCAGTTTATCGGCCCCCCGTAGTGTGGAGACCCAGTACTTC.

This chain joins TRBV6-1 and TRBJ2-7, with D maybe TRBD1 (5 bases). Germline lookup yields CDR1 MNHNS and CDR2 SASEGT. The CDR3 contains 14 residues. Trimming left V 6 bases short and J 2 bases short, with 14 bases between. This CDR3 is CASSLNRKTYEQYF. CDR3 nucleotide sequence: TGTGCCAGCAGCCTAAACAGGAAAACCTACGAGCAGTACTTC.

This CDR3 reads CSARGPWSYEQYF. CDR3 DNA: TGCAGTGCTAGAGGTCCGTGGTCCTACGAGCAGTACTTC. V and J are TRBV20-1 and TRBJ2-7; D not resolved. Germline assignment: CDR1 DFQATT and CDR2 SNEGSKA (reference sequence). This CDR3 is 13 amino acids long. V dropped 1 base and J dropped 1 base, with 8 bases sitting between them.